One and the same sample provided the 30 T cell receptor beta chains below, sequenced in a study of CD8 T cells in Susac syndrome. The authors reverse transcribed roughly 0.5 to 1 ug RNA with random hexamers. TCRdb independently ran MiXCR on the immunoSEQ multiplex PCR reads; one entry per CDR3 protein. Among 150,000 to 200,000 distinct CDR3 sequences listed, approximately 94% were seen once. Material for sequencing was CD4+ T cells from PBMCs. These TCRs come from a human donor with multiple sclerosis.

V is TRBV18 and J is TRBJ2-7; D uncertain. The CDR3 is 14 amino acids. V was cut by 1 base and J by 4 bases, with 11 bases left in between. Germline V gene lookup returns CDR1 KGHSH and CDR2 LQKENI. The chain's CDR3 is CASSPQITAYEQYF. CDR3 sequence (DNA): TGTGCCAGCTCACCACAGATAACAGCTTACGAGCAGTACTTC.

This clonotype has just a few counts. The chain combines TRBV10-3 with TRBJ2-2; D possibly matches TRBD1 or TRBD2 (5 bases each). Germline CDR1 is ENHRY and CDR2 is SYGVKD. This CDR3 region has 16 residues. V lost 0 bases to trimming and J lost 3 bases, with 11 bases between them. CDR3 residues: CAISESGRRYTGELFF. The DNA for the CDR3 is TGTGCCATCAGTGAGTCGGGACGGAGATACACCGGGGAGCTGTTTTTT.

The chain has TRBV30 and TRBJ1-2; D not certain. V lost 0 bases and J lost 3, with 17 bases in between. The germline CDR1 and CDR2 sequences are GTSNPN and SVGIG (reference sequence). CDR3 length: 16 residues. The CDR3 DNA reads TGTGCCTGGAGTGTAAAATTTGGAGGTTCGGACTATGGCTACACCTTC. It translates to CAWSVKFGGSDYGYTF.

This clonotype was counted once. This rearrangement joins TRBV6-5 to TRBJ2-7, with D perhaps matching TRBD1 (6 bases). This CDR3 is 14 amino acids long. Germline V gene data show CDR1 as MNHEY and CDR2 as SVGAGI. Trimming stripped 0 bases from V and 0 bases from J, with 6 bases between. CDR3 protein: CASSYSDSSYEQYF. The DNA for the CDR3 is TGTGCCAGCAGTTACTCGGACAGCTCCTACGAGCAGTACTTC.

The chain carries TRBV30 and TRBJ2-1; D is unresolved. The CDR3 is 10 amino acids. V shed 6 bases and J shed 4 bases, with 4 bases lying between them. Germline CDR1 is GTSNPN and CDR2 is SVGIG (reference sequence). The CDR3 reads CACGYNEQFF. The CDR3 DNA is TGTGCCTGTGGGTACAATGAGCAGTTCTTC.

J is TRBJ2-2 and V is TRBV27; the D is unclear. The V gene lost 5 bases and the J gene lost 0 bases, with 4 bases spanning the gap. The CDR3 sequence is 13 residues long. CDR1 MNHEY and CDR2 SMNVEV come from the germline V gene (reference sequence). The CDR3 loop is CASSVTNTGELFF. In DNA, the CDR3 is TGTGCCAGCAGTGTAACGAACACCGGGGAGCTGTTTTTT.

This chain joins TRBV25-1 and TRBJ2-5; 7 bases align to TRBD2. V gave up 3 bases and J gave up 2 bases; unmatched junction bases: 3. Per the germline V gene, CDR1 is MGHDK and CDR2 is SYGVNS. The CDR3 has 14 amino acids. The CDR3 spells CASSDERGQETQYF. For the CDR3, the DNA is TGTGCCAGCAGTGATGAGCGGGGTCAAGAGACCCAGTACTTC.

The chain is built from TRBV28 and TRBJ2-3; 9 bases map to TRBD2. CDR3 size: 14 residues. V lost 10 bases, J lost 3 bases, and 8 bases stayed unmatched. Germline CDR1 is MDHEN and CDR2 is SYDVKM. This CDR3 is CATLGGGATDTQYF. DNA for the CDR3: TGTGCCACCCTAGGCGGGGGGGCAACAGATACGCAGTATTTT.

The V and J genes are TRBV12-3 or TRBV12-4 and TRBJ2-2, with D uncertain. Trimming removed 8 bases from V and 1 base from J, with 11 bases in between. The CDR3 is 14 amino acids. CDR3 loop: CASRRNGNTGELFF. The DNA of the CDR3 is TGTGCCAGCCGCCGGAACGGGAACACCGGGGAGCTGTTTTTT.

The chain links TRBV4-1 to TRBJ2-5; 14 bases are shared with TRBD2. The V segment lost 2 bases and the J segment 3 bases; nucleotides outside the gene matches: 2. Germline assignment: CDR1 MGHRA and CDR2 YSYEKL. This CDR3 region has 16 residues. The CDR3 sequence: CASSQMGLAGEETQYF. The CDR3 nucleotides are TGCGCCAGCAGCCAAATGGGACTAGCGGGAGAAGAGACCCAGTACTTC.

CDR3 sequence (DNA): TGTGCCAGCAGCTTAGTGTGGAATAGCTACAATGAGCAGTTCTTC. Protein: CASSLVWNSYNEQFF. J is TRBJ2-1 and V is TRBV11-2; D uncertain. The germline V and J ends were trimmed by 1 base and 3 bases, with 10 bases remaining between them. This CDR3 has 15 residues. Per germline, CDR1 SGHAT and CDR2 FQNNGV.

The chain is built from TRBV5-1 and TRBJ2-7; D remains unclear. V dropped 4 bases and J dropped 0 bases, with 14 bases sitting between them. In germline, CDR1 is SGHRS, CDR2 YFSETQ. The CDR3 is 15 residues long. CDR3 amino acids: CASSEFGPPSYEQYF. CDR3 DNA sequence: TGCGCCAGCAGCGAATTCGGGCCCCCCTCCTACGAGCAGTACTTC.

The chain is built from TRBV5-4 and TRBJ1-1, with unresolved D. The CDR3 is made up of 13 amino acids. Germline-derived CDR1 and CDR2 are SGHNT and YYREEE (reference sequence). With 1 base removed from V and 6 bases from J, the gap between germline ends came to 10 bases. CDR3 residues: CASSLFGSAEAFF. DNA for the CDR3: TGTGCCAGCAGCTTGTTCGGGTCGGCTGAAGCTTTCTTT. Together with reference TRBV5-4 and TRBJ1-1, the CDR3 gives the full variable domain: ETGVTQSPTHLIKTRGQQVTLRCSSQSGHNTVSWYQQALGQGPQFIFQYYREEENGRGNFPPRFSGLQFPNYSSELNVNALELDDSALYLCASSLFGSAEAFFGQGTRLTVV.

The chain is built from TRBV20-1 and TRBJ2-5; 7 bases are shared with TRBD2. Germline V lookup: CDR1 DFQATT, CDR2 SNEGSKA (reference sequence). Trimming took 5 bases from V and 5 from J; bases not matched to a gene: 14. There are 15 residues in the CDR3. This CDR3 reads CSALVGRRVRETQYF. CDR3 DNA sequence: TGCAGTGCTTTGGTCGGGAGGCGGGTAAGGGAGACCCAGTACTTC.

CDR3 sequence reads: CASSLGRGLTLYTF. The CDR3, as DNA: TGTGCCAGCAGCTTGGGCAGAGGGCTCACCCTCTACACCTTC. The V gene is TRBV5-6, the J gene TRBJ1-2; D uncertain. Germline assignment: CDR1 SGHDT and CDR2 YYEEEE. The CDR3 totals 14 residues. Trimming cost V 0 bases and J 10 bases, with 16 bases left between them.

The V and J genes are TRBV5-1 and TRBJ2-1; D gene ambiguous. The CDR3 length is 13 residues. V lost 3 bases, J lost 8 bases, and 12 bases lay in between. Germline values: CDR1 SGHRS, CDR2 YFSETQ. CDR3 DNA sequence: TGCGCCAGCAGCTCGCACACCGAAGATGAGCAGTTCTTC. Its protein is CASSSHTEDEQFF.

The CDR3 nucleotides read TGTGCCAGCGGCCAGAAGGGACGGAGGCAGCCCCAGCATTTT. As protein: CASGQKGRRQPQHF. This chain joins TRBV12-3 or TRBV12-4 and TRBJ1-5; tentatively, D is TRBD1 (5 bases). V was clipped by 8 bases and J by 7 bases, with 18 bases between them. The CDR3 is 14 amino acids.

The V and J genes are TRBV15 and TRBJ1-2, with a possible D match to TRBD1 (5 bases). The CDR3 extends over 13 amino acids. Per the germline V gene, CDR1 is LNHNV and CDR2 is YYDKDF (reference sequence). V was cut by 5 bases and J by 3 bases, with 10 bases left in between. The CDR3 DNA follows: TGTGCCACCAGCGTTTCGGGGGACTATGGCTACACCTTC. Residues: CATSVSGDYGYTF.

The J gene is TRBJ1-2, the V gene TRBV19, with D tentatively TRBD1 (6 bases). V lost 3 bases, J lost 6 bases, and 14 bases lay in between. The CDR3 sequence is 14 residues long. Germline V CDR1 and CDR2: LNHDA, SQIVND (reference sequence). CDR3 sequence: CASSMVRTENGYTF. The CDR3 DNA sequence: TGTGCCAGTAGTATGGTCCGGACAGAGAATGGCTACACCTTC.

The chain links TRBV20-1 to TRBJ2-3; the match to TRBD2 covers 12 bases. Germline V CDR1 and CDR2: DFQATT, SNEGSKA (reference sequence). CDR3 size: 16 residues. The ends lost 3 bases at V and 3 bases at J; junction bases unmatched: 7. The CDR3 sequence is CSARRLAGAGTDTQYF. The CDR3 bases are TGCAGTGCTAGGCGACTAGCGGGAGCGGGTACAGATACGCAGTATTTT.

DNA of the CDR3: TGCAGTGCGAAACAGGGTTGGACCAATCAGCCCCAGCATTTT. It codes for CSAKQGWTNQPQHF. V is TRBV20-1 and J is TRBJ1-5, with a weak D call TRBD1 (6 bases). CDR1 is DFQATT, CDR2 SNEGSKA, per germline (reference sequence). The CDR3 spans 14 residues. V shed 6 bases and J shed 3 bases, with 15 bases lying between them.

This chain links TRBV5-4 with TRBJ2-5; 11 nucleotides agree with TRBD1. The V and J ends lost 3 bases and 5 bases, in that order; junction bases with no gene match: 12. The CDR3 totals 17 residues. Per germline, CDR1 SGHNT and CDR2 YYREEE (reference sequence). The CDR3 nucleotides read TGTGCCAGCAGCTCGCGTCGGACAGGGGGCAACGTGGAGACCCAGTACTTC. Translated, it gives CASSSRRTGGNVETQYF.

The chain employs TRBV28 and TRBJ2-5; D gene ambiguous. Germline V gene sequence: CDR1 MDHEN, CDR2 SYDVKM. The CDR3 runs 13 residues. V lost 7 bases and J lost 1, with 10 bases in between. This CDR3 is CASTRGPQETQYF. CDR3 sequence (DNA): TGTGCCAGCACCCGCGGACCCCAAGAGACCCAGTACTTC. The complete variable domain, with remaining parts taken from reference TRBV28 and TRBJ2-5, reads DVKVTQSSRYLVKRTGEKVFLECVQDMDHENMFWYRQDPGLGLRLIYFSYDVKMKEKGDIPEGYSVSREKKERFSLILESASTNQTSMYLCASTRGPQETQYFGPGTRLLVL.

The chain recombines TRBV12-3 or TRBV12-4 with TRBJ2-3; D may be TRBD1 (6 bases). CDR3 length: 13 residues. Trimming took off 5 bases at V and 7 bases at J, with 13 bases between the two ends. The CDR3 loop is CASSRPGTNTQYF. The CDR3 DNA reads as TGTGCCAGCAGTCGCCCCGGGACAAATACGCAGTATTTT.

The J gene is TRBJ2-3, the V gene TRBV27; D gene uncertain. Trimming stripped 4 bases from V and 2 bases from J, with 7 bases between. This CDR3 has 13 amino acids. Germline lookup yields CDR1 MNHEY and CDR2 SMNVEV (reference sequence). DNA for the CDR3: TGTGCCAGCAGTTACCAGATCACAGATACGCAGTATTTT. Translation gives CASSYQITDTQYF.

This sequence joins TRBV19 and TRBJ2-1, with 15 bases identical to TRBD2. The germline gives CDR1 LNHDA, CDR2 SQIVND (reference sequence). Trimming at V came to 4 bases and at J to 3 bases, leaving 4 bases not matched to a gene. CDR3 length: 17 residues. The CDR3, as DNA: TGTGCCAGTAGTACCTTGGGACTAGCGGGAGGCTACAATGAGCAGTTCTTC. Protein product: CASSTLGLAGGYNEQFF.

The chain uses TRBV4-1 and TRBJ2-7; D might be TRBD1 (6 bases). V dropped 0 bases and J dropped 4 bases, with 19 bases sitting between them. Germline CDR1 MGHRA, CDR2 YSYEKL. The CDR3 has 17 residues. The CDR3 sequence is CASSQDPRRGPRYEQYF. The CDR3 nucleotides read TGCGCCAGCAGCCAAGATCCTCGCAGGGGCCCTCGGTACGAGCAGTACTTC.

This chain uses TRBV30 with TRBJ1-4; possibly TRBD1 for D (6 bases). This CDR3 contains 13 residues. Trimming took 2 bases from V and 7 from J, leaving 11 bases between them. Germline CDR1 GTSNPN, CDR2 SVGIG (reference sequence). The CDR3 here is CAWSLQGSEKLFF. The CDR3 region has the DNA TGTGCCTGGAGTCTGCAGGGGAGTGAAAAACTGTTTTTT.

This chain links TRBV7-6 with TRBJ2-2; D may be TRBD2 (5 bases). The CDR3 is 15 amino acids. Per germline, CDR1 SGHVS and CDR2 FNYEAQ. V lost 6 bases, J lost 4 bases, and 15 bases lay in between. The CDR3 coding sequence is TGTGCCAGCAGTACCGGTACTGGAGGCACCGGGGAGCTGTTTTTT. Amino acid sequence: CASSTGTGGTGELFF.

The chain has TRBV19 and TRBJ1-2; no firm D call. The V end was cut by 5 bases, the J end by 4 bases, with 14 bases between. The germline CDR1 and CDR2 sequences are LNHDA and SQIVND (reference sequence). The CDR3 sequence is 14 residues long. CDR3 DNA: TGTGCCAGTAGTTCACGGACCGCGATCTATGGCTACACCTTC. It is translated as CASSSRTAIYGYTF. Together with reference TRBV19 and TRBJ1-2, the CDR3 gives the full variable domain: DGGITQSPKYLFRKEGQNVTLSCEQNLNHDAMYWYRQDPGQGLRLIYYSQIVNDFQKGDIAEGYSVSREKKESFPLTVTSAQKNPTAFYLCASSSRTAIYGYTFGSGTRLTVV.